The 20 T cell receptor beta chains in this list originate from one sample, sequenced in a study of shared clonotypes between healthy human individuals. Libraries were prepared by immunoSEQ multiplex PCR; TCRdb keeps only in-frame clonotypes and omits some of them. The table records more than 2 million clones, roughly 94% of them present only once. The material sequenced was naive CD4+ T cells sorted from blood. Subset specified: CD45RA+ positively selected. The receptors derive from a man aged 18-30 years in good health.

V is TRBV4-1 and J is TRBJ2-2, with 8 bases identical to TRBD1. The J segment lost 1 base and the V segment lost 3 bases, leaving 1 base of the junction unmatched. In germline, CDR1 is MGHRA, CDR2 YSYEKL. The CDR3 is 15 residues long. The CDR3 nucleotides are TGCGCCAGCAGCCACGGGACAGGGAACACCGGGGAGCTGTTTTTT. Translation gives CASSHGTGNTGELFF.

Worth noting for this clone: One junction end does not reproduce the germline sequence, and a read error may be involved. V gene TRBV2 combines with J gene TRBJ2-3; the D is unclear. The CDR3 runs to 11 residues. Looked up from germline, CDR1 is SNHLY and CDR2 is FYNNEI. The CDR3 DNA reads as TGTGCCAGCAGCGCCACAAATACGCAGTATTTT. It specifies CASSATNTQYF.

To note about this clone: The identical CDR3 is also encoded by other nucleotide sequences in the sample. This sequence joins TRBV5-1 and TRBJ1-4, with unresolved D. The CDR3 runs 14 residues. Germline V gene data show CDR1 as SGHRS and CDR2 as YFSETQ. V was trimmed by 0 bases and J by 8 bases, leaving 11 bases between them. Here the CDR3 reads CASSLGGLGEKLFF. The CDR3 nucleotides read TGCGCCAGCAGCTTGGGTGGGCTTGGGGAAAAACTGTTTTTT.

The genes are TRBV2 and TRBJ1-4; no definite D call. The CDR3 covers 14 residues. Germline CDR1 and CDR2: SNHLY and FYNNEI. Trimming shortened V by 4 bases and J by 3 bases, and 9 bases separated the two germline ends. CDR3 sequence: CASSVRAANEKLFF. In nucleotides, the CDR3 is TGTGCCAGCAGTGTCCGGGCCGCTAATGAAAAACTGTTTTTT.

V is TRBV10-3 and J is TRBJ2-3; 14 nucleotides agree with TRBD2. CDR3 length: 15 residues. Unmatched junction bases numbered 3, after V lost 5 bases and J lost 5 bases. Germline V gene lookup returns CDR1 ENHRY and CDR2 SYGVKD. The DNA of the CDR3 is TGTGCCATCAGTCTCGGACTAGCGGGAGGAGATACGCAGTATTTT. Its protein is CAISLGLAGGDTQYF.

The chain joins TRBV7-8 to TRBJ2-1; D might be TRBD1 (6 bases). The germline gives CDR1 SGHVS, CDR2 FQNEAQ. The germline V and J ends were trimmed by 2 bases and 7 bases, with 6 bases remaining between them. The CDR3 totals 12 residues. The CDR3 nucleotides are TGTGCCAGCAGCTTAAGGGGGAATGAGCAGTTCTTC. It yields the protein CASSLRGNEQFF.

This clone has only one observation. The chain recombines TRBV6-6 with TRBJ2-5; 7 bases are shared with TRBD1. The J call may be wrong; the DNA end is better matched by TRBJ2-7. Germline assignment: CDR1 MNHNY and CDR2 SVGAGI (reference sequence). The CDR3 runs 15 residues. The CDR3 nucleotides read TGTGCCAGTTCCCGACAGGGCATAACGATCTACGAGCAGTACTTC. It encodes CASSRQGITIYEQYF.

The V gene is TRBV6-5, the J gene TRBJ1-6, with TRBD1 matching over 7 bases. Germline values: CDR1 MNHEY, CDR2 SVGAGI. Unmatched junction bases numbered 10, after V lost 8 bases and J lost 9 bases. The CDR3 is 14 amino acids. In DNA form, the CDR3 reads TGTGCCAGCGGAGGGGGCCGGGGGGCTTCACCCCTCCACTTT. Residues: CASGGGRGASPLHF.

V and J are TRBV6-6 and TRBJ1-1; D remains unclear. Germline CDR1 reads MNHNY; CDR2 reads SVGAGI (reference sequence). The CDR3 runs to 13 residues. V dropped 4 bases and J dropped 1 base, with 7 bases sitting between them. CDR3 DNA: TGTGCCAGCAGTTTGGCACCGAACACTGAAGCTTTCTTT. It specifies CASSLAPNTEAFF.

This clone was seen a single time. The chain joins TRBV7-9 to TRBJ1-6, with no clear D. CDR3 length equals 15 residues. V shed 1 base and J shed 2 bases, with 6 bases lying between them. Germline V CDR1 and CDR2: SEHNR, FQNEAQ (reference sequence). The CDR3 is CASSLGAPYNSPLHF. CDR3 bases: TGTGCCAGCAGCTTAGGGGCGCCCTATAATTCACCCCTCCACTTT.

The V call is TRBV5-1, the J call TRBJ2-3; D may be TRBD1 (5 bases). Germline CDR1 and CDR2: SGHRS and YFSETQ. CDR3 length: 15 residues. The germline V and J ends were trimmed by 0 bases and 5 bases, with 13 bases remaining between them. The CDR3 DNA follows: TGCGCCAGCAGCTTGGAGGGGCCTCTCGGAGATACGCAGTATTTT. This gives the protein CASSLEGPLGDTQYF. Supplemented by reference TRBV5-1 and TRBJ2-3, the full variable domain reads KAGVTQTPRYLIKTRGQQVTLSCSPISGHRSVSWYQQTPGQGLQFLFEYFSETQRNKGNFPGRFSGRQFSNSRSEMNVSTLELGDSALYLCASSLEGPLGDTQYFGPGTRLTVL.

The genes are TRBV7-9 and TRBJ2-7; TRBD1 matches 9 bases. CDR1 and CDR2 from the germline V gene are SEHNR and FQNEAQ (reference sequence). The CDR3 is 15 amino acids. Trimming removed 5 bases from V and 2 bases from J; junction bases left unmatched: 7. The CDR3 sequence: CASSPLRDRAYEQYF. CDR3 sequence (DNA): TGTGCCAGCAGCCCGCTCCGGGACAGGGCCTACGAGCAGTACTTC.

As concerns this clone: This same CDR3 is encoded by further DNA sequences in the sample. This chain links TRBV19 with TRBJ1-5, with D unresolved. The CDR3 totals 13 residues. Deletions cut 6 bases from V and 2 bases from J, with 8 bases between. Germline lookup yields CDR1 LNHDA and CDR2 SQIVND (reference sequence). The CDR3 sequence is CASSDTRNQPQHF. CDR3 sequence (DNA): TGTGCCAGTAGCGACACTCGCAATCAGCCCCAGCATTTT.

The chain has TRBV25-1 and TRBJ2-1, with 9 bases that match TRBD2. Trimming cost V 5 bases and J 4 bases; bases outside gene matches: 6. Germline values: CDR1 MGHDK, CDR2 SYGVNS. The CDR3 runs 15 residues. In DNA, the CDR3 is TGTGCCAGCAGTAGGCTAGCGGGACCTTACAATGAGCAGTTCTTC. It is translated as CASSRLAGPYNEQFF.

The V call is TRBV15, the J call TRBJ1-1, with D unclear. The CDR3 totals 13 residues. Looked up from germline, CDR1 is LNHNV and CDR2 is YYDKDF (reference sequence). Trimming took 5 bases from V and 5 from J, leaving 12 bases between them. The CDR3 DNA follows: TGTGCCACCAGCGAATCACCGGATACTGAAGCTTTCTTT. This gives the protein CATSESPDTEAFF.

V gene TRBV5-1 combines with J gene TRBJ2-7, with D perhaps TRBD1 (7 bases). V lost 0 bases and J 5 bases, leaving 12 bases between the germline ends. Looked up from germline, CDR1 is SGHRS and CDR2 is YFSETQ. CDR3 length: 14 residues. This CDR3 reads CASSLVQGGDEQYF. CDR3 nucleotide sequence: TGCGCCAGCAGCTTGGTGCAGGGGGGCGACGAGCAGTACTTC. Supplemented by reference TRBV5-1 and TRBJ2-7, the full variable domain reads KAGVTQTPRYLIKTRGQQVTLSCSPISGHRSVSWYQQTPGQGLQFLFEYFSETQRNKGNFPGRFSGRQFSNSRSEMNVSTLELGDSALYLCASSLVQGGDEQYFGPGTRLTVT.

This clone showed up just a few times. The rearrangement links TRBV10-3 to TRBJ2-3; D possibly matches TRBD1 or TRBD2 (6 bases each). The V end was cut by 5 bases, the J end by 3 bases, with 15 bases between. Germline V gene sequence: CDR1 ENHRY, CDR2 SYGVKD. This CDR3 is built from 15 residues. The chain's CDR3 is CAISQRGEETDTQYF. CDR3 coding DNA: TGTGCCATCAGTCAAAGGGGGGAAGAAACAGATACGCAGTATTTT.

The chain links TRBV10-2 to TRBJ1-5; D is possibly TRBD1 (6 bases). This CDR3 has 16 residues. Germline values: CDR1 WSHSY, CDR2 SAAADI. Trimming stripped 4 bases from V and 1 base from J, with 14 bases between. In DNA form, the CDR3 reads TGCGCCAGCAGTGTGGGGGGCGATATGAGCAATCAGCCCCAGCATTTT. It codes for CASSVGGDMSNQPQHF.

The chain joins TRBV11-2 to TRBJ2-2; perhaps TRBD1 as D (6 bases). CDR1 SGHAT and CDR2 FQNNGV come from the germline V gene. The CDR3 contains 14 residues. Trimming removed 2 bases from V and 3 bases from J, with 7 bases in between. The CDR3 region is CASSLNRDTGELFF. The DNA for the CDR3 is TGTGCCAGCAGCTTAAACAGGGACACCGGGGAGCTGTTTTTT.

The V call is TRBV29-1, the J call TRBJ2-3; perhaps TRBD1 as D (6 bases). V gave up 6 bases and J gave up 4 bases, with 23 bases separating them. This CDR3 has 16 amino acids. Germline values: CDR1 SQVTM, CDR2 ANQGSEA. The CDR3 here is CSVDSHNRVRADTQYF. In DNA, the CDR3 is TGCAGCGTAGACAGTCACAACAGGGTTAGGGCAGATACGCAGTATTTT.